This T cell receptor beta chain is drawn from a study of technical replicates of blood from a handful of donors. TCRdb's copy holds only in-frame clones and misses some; the assay was immunoSEQ multiplex PCR. The data show tens of thousands of clones, approximately 94% seen once. Germline assignment: CDR1 MGHRA and CDR2 YSYEKL. The CDR3 is 16 amino acids. The V and J ends lost 0 bases and 3 bases respectively, with 14 bases between them. This receptor was obtained from a human donor in good health. The chain employs TRBV4-1 and TRBJ1-2; perhaps TRBD1 as D (6 bases). What was sequenced was T cells isolated from PBMCs. The CDR3 DNA reads TGCGCCAGCAGCCAAGAGGTTGCAGGGGAGTACTATGGCTACACCTTC. Translated, it gives CASSQEVAGEYYGYTF.